The 17 T cell receptor beta chains presented below share a single source sample, sequenced in a study of T cell changes during pregnancy in multiple sclerosis. The method was immunoSEQ multiplex PCR; TCRdb's version includes in-frame clones alone and lacks a portion of them. Of 64,000 or so clones listed, 92% are singletons. The sample consisted of peripheral blood, taken in the first trimester of pregnancy. The receptors originated from a female donor with multiple sclerosis, enrolled in a pregnancy study.

The CDR3 loop reads CASSPLIYGYTF. CDR3 nucleotide sequence: TGTGCCAGCAGCCCTCTTATTTATGGCTACACCTTC. This chain joins TRBV7-2 and TRBJ1-2, with D uncertain. The CDR3 has 12 residues. CDR1 and CDR2 (germline): SGHTA, FQGNSA. V was trimmed by 5 bases and J by 5 bases, leaving 9 bases between them.

The J gene is TRBJ2-4, the V gene TRBV29-1, with no clear D. Germline V lookup: CDR1 SQVTM, CDR2 ANQGSEA. CDR3 size: 13 residues. V lost 4 bases, J lost 5 bases, and 12 bases lay in between. CDR3 DNA sequence: TGCAGCGTTGCTATCCCTCCCGAAAACATTCAGTACTTC. Its protein is CSVAIPPENIQYF.

The J gene is TRBJ1-1, the V gene TRBV29-1, with D perhaps TRBD1 (6 bases). The V gene's germline CDR1 is SQVTM and CDR2 ANQGSEA. Trimming stripped 0 bases from V and 8 bases from J, with 16 bases between. This CDR3 has 14 residues. CDR3 residues: CSVEESGQSGEAFF. For the CDR3, the DNA is TGCAGCGTTGAAGAGTCAGGACAGAGCGGAGAAGCTTTCTTT.

The chain recombines TRBV30 with TRBJ2-7; weak D call: TRBD2 (6 bases). The V gene's germline CDR1 is GTSNPN and CDR2 SVGIG (reference sequence). Between the trimmed V and J ends, which lost 0 bases and 7 bases, there was a span of 10 bases. The CDR3 sequence is 12 residues long. The CDR3 is CAWSVLGGEQYF. The CDR3 DNA is TGTGCCTGGAGTGTACTGGGGGGAGAGCAGTACTTC.

The chain couples TRBV15 to TRBJ2-2; D may be TRBD2 (7 bases). Germline V gene sequence: CDR1 LNHNV, CDR2 YYDKDF (reference sequence). The germline V and J ends were trimmed by 5 bases and 4 bases, with 20 bases remaining between them. This CDR3 spans 17 amino acids. CDR3 protein: CATSGGAGESATGELFF. The DNA for the CDR3 is TGTGCCACCAGCGGGGGCGCGGGAGAATCGGCCACCGGGGAGCTGTTTTTT.

The chain links TRBV5-6 to TRBJ1-2; tentative D call: TRBD1 (5 bases). Trimming stripped 1 base from V and 4 bases from J, with 8 bases between. The CDR3 runs 13 residues. CDR1 is SGHDT and CDR2 is YYEEEE in the germline V gene. The CDR3 nucleotides read TGTGCCAGCAGCTTGCAGGGCCTCTATGGCTACACCTTC. Its translation: CASSLQGLYGYTF.

This chain connects TRBV5-8 to TRBJ2-5; D ambiguous. V lost 3 bases, J lost 2 bases, and 11 bases lay in between. The CDR3 consists of 14 residues. Germline V gene sequence: CDR1 SGHTS, CDR2 YDEGEE. CDR3 bases: TGTGCCAGCAGCTCCCCGGGTACTCAAGAGACCCAGTACTTC. This gives the protein CASSSPGTQETQYF.

J is TRBJ2-1 and V is TRBV7-9; 7 nucleotides agree with TRBD2. The CDR3 consists of 14 residues. V was clipped by 1 base and J by 8 bases; unmatched bases: 5. The germline V gene encodes CDR1 SEHNR and CDR2 FQNEAQ (reference sequence). The DNA of the CDR3 is TGTGCCAGCAGCTTAGTGGGACTATCCCATGAGCAGTTCTTC. Encoded protein: CASSLVGLSHEQFF.

V and J are TRBV29-1 and TRBJ1-4; 8 bases are a match to TRBD1. Germline CDR1 reads SQVTM; CDR2 reads ANQGSEA. V shed 6 bases, J shed 5 bases, and the junction held 8 bases outside the gene matches. The CDR3 contains 14 residues. The CDR3 spells CSVVGQGVNEKLFF. In DNA, the CDR3 is TGCAGCGTCGTCGGACAGGGAGTAAATGAAAAACTGTTTTTT.

The chain combines TRBV6-6 with TRBJ2-7, with 9 bases that match TRBD2. Germline lookup yields CDR1 MNHNY and CDR2 SVGAGI (reference sequence). This CDR3 has 15 residues. V shed 4 bases, J shed 4 bases, and the junction held 8 bases outside the gene matches. The CDR3 nucleotides read TGTGCCAGCAGTTCGACTAGCGGAGCCGTTTACGAGCAGTACTTC. It encodes CASSSTSGAVYEQYF.

This rearrangement joins TRBV13 to TRBJ2-3; TRBD2 agrees at 11 bases. J lost 1 base, V lost 4 bases, and 16 bases had no gene match. The CDR3 contains 20 residues. Germline CDR1 reads PRHDT; CDR2 reads FYEKMQ (reference sequence). The CDR3 DNA reads TGTGCCAGCAGCTACGCCCCGACCGACGGACTAGCGGGCCGCACAGATACGCAGTATTTT. It is translated as CASSYAPTDGLAGRTDTQYF.

This chain links TRBV6-1 with TRBJ1-5; D uncertain. Germline V lookup: CDR1 MNHNS, CDR2 SASEGT. The CDR3 runs to 14 residues. The V end lost 7 bases, the J end lost 6 bases, and 16 bases lay between the germline ends. The chain's CDR3 is CASNPGGRGQPQHF. DNA of the CDR3: TGTGCCAGCAACCCAGGCGGGAGAGGTCAGCCCCAGCATTTT.

The chain links TRBV4-3 to TRBJ2-7; 8 nucleotides agree with TRBD2. The CDR3 consists of 14 residues. The germline gives CDR1 LGHNA, CDR2 YSLEER. Trimming removed 1 base from V and 6 bases from J; junction bases left unmatched: 5. The CDR3: CASSQVAGNSEQYF. For the CDR3, the DNA is TGCGCCAGCAGCCAAGTAGCGGGGAACTCCGAGCAGTACTTC.

The rearrangement links TRBV20-1 to TRBJ2-5; D not certain. Germline CDR1 is DFQATT and CDR2 is SNEGSKA (reference sequence). The CDR3 runs to 10 residues. CDR3 sequence: CSARLETQYF. The CDR3, as DNA: TGCAGCGCGAGACTAGAGACCCAGTACTTC.

The CDR3 DNA reads as TGTGCCAGTAGTATAAGGGGCAGCACAGATACGCAGTATTTT. It is translated as CASSIRGSTDTQYF. V and J are TRBV19 and TRBJ2-3; maybe TRBD1 (5 bases). From germline, CDR1 is LNHDA and CDR2 SQIVND (reference sequence). CDR3 size: 14 residues. V was shortened by 2 bases and J by 0 bases, with 6 bases between the two germline ends.

The table lists this clone with a count of one. The V call is TRBV19, the J call TRBJ2-2; TRBD1 is a possible D gene (6 bases). Trimming stripped 5 bases from V and 4 bases from J, with 17 bases between. CDR3 length: 16 residues. Looked up from germline, CDR1 is LNHDA and CDR2 is SQIVND (reference sequence). The CDR3 DNA reads as TGTGCCAGTAGTCCCCGTGCCGGGACAATCACCGGGGAGCTGTTTTTT. Translation gives CASSPRAGTITGELFF. The complete variable domain, with remaining parts taken from reference TRBV19 and TRBJ2-2, reads DGGITQSPKYLFRKEGQNVTLSCEQNLNHDAMYWYRQDPGQGLRLIYYSQIVNDFQKGDIAEGYSVSREKKESFPLTVTSAQKNPTAFYLCASSPRAGTITGELFFGEGSRLTVL.

This chain uses TRBV18 with TRBJ1-1; unclear D gene. The V gene's germline CDR1 is KGHSH and CDR2 LQKENI. With 3 bases removed from V and 1 base from J, the gap between germline ends came to 6 bases. The CDR3 has 13 amino acids. CDR3 protein: CASSPIRNTEAFF. The DNA of the CDR3 is TGTGCCAGCTCACCTATCAGGAACACTGAAGCTTTCTTT.